Below, one TCR beta chain is given with its context. Its antigen is not known. At one end the junction does not follow the germline gene, possibly because of a read error. The unsorted libraries were generated from a total of 2 million PBMCs, which had been stored in RNAlater at -80 C. The data belong to a study of neurological immune-mediated disorders. Study conclusions and caveats: HTLV-1-associated myelopathy led in TCR clonal expansion, while multiple sclerosis ranked lowest, below healthy controls.

With 10-nucleotide random UMIs included, cDNA was synthesized by 5'RACE. TCRdb re-called the 5' RACE reads with MiXCR, one entry per CDR3 protein. The repertoire consists of roughly 62,000 distinct CDR3 sequences, with around 4.8% occurring once and the leading ten covering 3.4%. The CDR3 extends over 15 amino acids. Germline V gives CDR1 SNHLY, CDR2 FYNNEI. This clonotype originated in a woman aged 45-59 years with multiple sclerosis. This chain uses TRBV2 with TRBJ1-6; TRBD1 aligns across 12 bases. The sequenced material came from PBMCs. The CDR3, as DNA: TGTGCCAGCAGTCCCGGGACAGGGGGCGCTTCACCCCTCAACTTT. Its protein product is CASSPGTGGASPLNF.